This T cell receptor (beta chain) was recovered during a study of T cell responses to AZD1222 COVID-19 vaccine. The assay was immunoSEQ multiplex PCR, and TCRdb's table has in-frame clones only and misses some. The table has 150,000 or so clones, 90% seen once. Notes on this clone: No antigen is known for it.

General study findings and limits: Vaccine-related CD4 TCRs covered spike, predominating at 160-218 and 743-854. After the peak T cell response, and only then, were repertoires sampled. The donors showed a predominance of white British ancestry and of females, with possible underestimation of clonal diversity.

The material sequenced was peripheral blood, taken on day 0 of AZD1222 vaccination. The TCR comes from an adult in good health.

CDR3 in DNA: TGCAGCGGGGCGGTTGGCGGCTATGGCTACACCTTC. It yields the protein CSGAVGGYGYTF. The chain is built from TRBV29-1 and TRBJ1-2; D unclear. CDR1 is SQVTM and CDR2 is ANQGSEA in the germline V gene. The CDR3 sequence is 12 residues long. Between the trimmed V and J ends, which lost 7 bases and 4 bases, there was a span of 13 bases.